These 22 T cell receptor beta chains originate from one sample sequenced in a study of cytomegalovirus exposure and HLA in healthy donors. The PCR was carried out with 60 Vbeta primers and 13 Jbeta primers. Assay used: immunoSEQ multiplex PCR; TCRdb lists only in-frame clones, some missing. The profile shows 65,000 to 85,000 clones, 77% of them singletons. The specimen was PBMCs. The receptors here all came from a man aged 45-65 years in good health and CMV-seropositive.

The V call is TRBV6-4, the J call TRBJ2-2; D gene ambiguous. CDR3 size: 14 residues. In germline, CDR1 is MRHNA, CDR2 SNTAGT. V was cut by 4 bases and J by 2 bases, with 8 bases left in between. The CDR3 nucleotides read TGTGCCAGCAGTGGGGCAGGAAACACCGGGGAGCTGTTTTTT. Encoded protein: CASSGAGNTGELFF.

CDR3 loop: CASSLSWGYLAGADGELFF. The CDR3 DNA follows: TGTGCCAGCAGTTTATCATGGGGGTATCTAGCGGGAGCGGACGGGGAGCTGTTTTTT. This chain links TRBV27 with TRBJ2-2, with TRBD2 identical over 10 bases. V shed 0 bases, J shed 7 bases, and the junction held 14 bases outside the gene matches. CDR3 length: 19 residues. Germline CDR1 is MNHEY and CDR2 is SMNVEV (reference sequence).

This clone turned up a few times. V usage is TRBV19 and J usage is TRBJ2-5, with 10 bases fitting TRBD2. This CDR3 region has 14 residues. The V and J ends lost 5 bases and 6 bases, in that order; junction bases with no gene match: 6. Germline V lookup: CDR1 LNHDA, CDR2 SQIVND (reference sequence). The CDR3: CASSSGTSEKTQYF. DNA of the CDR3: TGTGCCAGTAGTTCGGGGACTAGCGAAAAGACCCAGTACTTC.

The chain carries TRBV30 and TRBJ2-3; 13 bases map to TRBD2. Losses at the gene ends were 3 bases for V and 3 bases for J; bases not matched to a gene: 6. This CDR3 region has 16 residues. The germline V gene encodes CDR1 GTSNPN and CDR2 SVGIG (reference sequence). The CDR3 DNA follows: TGTGCCTGGAGACCGCGGACTAGCGGGAGAACAGATACGCAGTATTTT. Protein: CAWRPRTSGRTDTQYF.

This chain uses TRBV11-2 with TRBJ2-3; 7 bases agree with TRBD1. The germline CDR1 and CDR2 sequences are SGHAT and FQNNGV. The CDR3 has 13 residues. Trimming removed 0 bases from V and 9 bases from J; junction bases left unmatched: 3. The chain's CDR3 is CASSLDFRGTQYF. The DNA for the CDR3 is TGTGCCAGCAGCTTAGATTTCAGGGGGACGCAGTATTTT.

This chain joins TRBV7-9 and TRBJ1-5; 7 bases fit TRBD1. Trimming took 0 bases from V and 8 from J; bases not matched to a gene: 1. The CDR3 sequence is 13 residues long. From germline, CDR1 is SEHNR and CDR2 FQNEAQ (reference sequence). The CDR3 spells CASSLAGGKPQHF. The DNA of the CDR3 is TGTGCCAGCAGCTTAGCAGGGGGCAAGCCCCAGCATTTT.

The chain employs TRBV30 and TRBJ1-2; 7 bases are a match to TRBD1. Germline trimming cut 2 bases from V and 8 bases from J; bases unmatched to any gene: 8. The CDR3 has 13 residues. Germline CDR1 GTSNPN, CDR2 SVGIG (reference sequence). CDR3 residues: CAWSTTGSGGYTF. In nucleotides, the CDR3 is TGTGCCTGGAGTACGACAGGGAGTGGGGGCTACACCTTC. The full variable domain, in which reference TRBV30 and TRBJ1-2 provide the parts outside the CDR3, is SQTIHQWPATLVQPVGSPLSLECTVEGTSNPNLYWYRQAAGRGLQLLFYSVGIGQISSEVPQNLSASRPQDRQFILSSKKLLLSDSGFYLCAWSTTGSGGYTFGSGTRLTVV.

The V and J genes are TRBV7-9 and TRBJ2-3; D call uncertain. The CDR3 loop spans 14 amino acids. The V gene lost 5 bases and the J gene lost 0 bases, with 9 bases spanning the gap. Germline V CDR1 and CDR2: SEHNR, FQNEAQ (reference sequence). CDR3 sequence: CASSLPLSTDTQYF. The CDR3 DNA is TGTGCCAGCAGCCTCCCCCTTAGCACAGATACGCAGTATTTT.

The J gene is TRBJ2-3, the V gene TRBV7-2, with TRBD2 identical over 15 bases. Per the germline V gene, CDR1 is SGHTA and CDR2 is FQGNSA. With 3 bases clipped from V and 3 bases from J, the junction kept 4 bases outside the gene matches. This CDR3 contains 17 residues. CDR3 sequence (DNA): TGTGCCAGCAGCTTCCGGACTAGCGGGAGGGTGACAGATACGCAGTATTTT. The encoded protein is CASSFRTSGRVTDTQYF.

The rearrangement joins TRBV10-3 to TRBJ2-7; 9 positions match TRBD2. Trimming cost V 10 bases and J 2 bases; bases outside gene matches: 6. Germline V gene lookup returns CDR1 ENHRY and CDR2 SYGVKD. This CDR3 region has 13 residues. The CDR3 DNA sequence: TGTGCCACCCGACTAGCGGACACCTACGAGCAGTACTTC. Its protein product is CATRLADTYEQYF.

CDR3 region: CASSHLSDYSYNEQFF. The CDR3, as DNA: TGTGCCAGCAGCCACCTTAGCGACTACTCCTACAATGAGCAGTTCTTC. The chain is built from TRBV7-3 and TRBJ2-1; tentative D call: TRBD2 (5 bases). Trimming cost V 5 bases and J 0 bases, with 14 bases left between them. This CDR3 spans 16 amino acids. The germline gives CDR1 SGHTA, CDR2 FQGTGA. Variable domain in full (rest from reference TRBV7-3 and TRBJ2-1): GAGVSQTPSNKVTEKGKYVELRCDPISGHTALYWYRQSLGQGPEFLIYFQGTGAADDSGLPNDRFFAVRPEGSVSTLKIQRTERGDSAVYLCASSHLSDYSYNEQFFGPGTRLTVL.

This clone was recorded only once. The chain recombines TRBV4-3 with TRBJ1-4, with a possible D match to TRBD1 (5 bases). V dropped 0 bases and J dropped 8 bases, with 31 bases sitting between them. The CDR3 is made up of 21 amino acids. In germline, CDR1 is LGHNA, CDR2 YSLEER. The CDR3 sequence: CASSQDYSRGLMVGTREKLFF. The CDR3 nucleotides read TGCGCCAGCAGCCAAGATTATTCCCGCGGCCTCATGGTGGGGACTAGGGAAAAACTGTTTTTT.

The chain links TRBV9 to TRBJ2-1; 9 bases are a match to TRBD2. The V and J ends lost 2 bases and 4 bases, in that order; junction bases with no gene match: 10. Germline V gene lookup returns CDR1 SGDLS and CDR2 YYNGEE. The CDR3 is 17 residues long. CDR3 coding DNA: TGTGCCAGCAGCGTCTATCCAGCGGGAGGCCAATACAATGAGCAGTTCTTC. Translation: CASSVYPAGGQYNEQFF. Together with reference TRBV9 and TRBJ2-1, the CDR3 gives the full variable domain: DSGVTQTPKHLITATGQRVTLRCSPRSGDLSVYWYQQSLDQGLQFLIQYYNGEERAKGNILERFSAQQFPDLHSELNLSSLELGDSALYFCASSVYPAGGQYNEQFFGPGTRLTVL.

The CDR3 DNA reads as TGTGCCAGCAGCTTCACGAAGACAGGGCACCAGCCCCAGCATTTT. Translated, it gives CASSFTKTGHQPQHF. V gene TRBV5-6 combines with J gene TRBJ1-5, with TRBD1 matching over 7 bases. Germline assignment: CDR1 SGHDT and CDR2 YYEEEE. CDR3 length equals 15 residues. Trimming cost V 2 bases and J 7 bases; bases outside gene matches: 9.

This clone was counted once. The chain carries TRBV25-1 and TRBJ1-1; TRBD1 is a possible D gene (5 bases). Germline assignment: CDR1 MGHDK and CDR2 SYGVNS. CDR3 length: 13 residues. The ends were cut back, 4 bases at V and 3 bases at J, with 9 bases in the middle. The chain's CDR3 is CASSVRGDTEAFF. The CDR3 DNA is TGTGCCAGCAGTGTTCGGGGGGACACTGAAGCTTTCTTT.

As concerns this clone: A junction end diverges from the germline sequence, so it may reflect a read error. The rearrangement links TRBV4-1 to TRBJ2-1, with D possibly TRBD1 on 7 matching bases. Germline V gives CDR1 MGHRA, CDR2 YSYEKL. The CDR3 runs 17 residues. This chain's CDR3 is CASSQGGGGNGQDLRIF. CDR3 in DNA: TGCGCCAGCAGCCAAGGGGGAGGTGGGAATGGACAGGACCTGAGGATCTTC.

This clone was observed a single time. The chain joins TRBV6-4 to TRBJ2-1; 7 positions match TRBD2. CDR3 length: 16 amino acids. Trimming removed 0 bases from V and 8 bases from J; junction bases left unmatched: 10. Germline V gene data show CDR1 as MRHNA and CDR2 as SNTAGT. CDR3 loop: CASSDSKAGESHEQFF. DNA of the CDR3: TGTGCCAGCAGTGACTCTAAGGCGGGAGAGTCTCATGAGCAGTTCTTC.

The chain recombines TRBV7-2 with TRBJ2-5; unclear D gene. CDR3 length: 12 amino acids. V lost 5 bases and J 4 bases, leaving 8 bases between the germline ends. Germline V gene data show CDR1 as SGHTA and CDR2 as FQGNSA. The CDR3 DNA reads TGTGCCAGCAGCGACTCCGGAGAGACCCAGTACTTC. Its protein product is CASSDSGETQYF. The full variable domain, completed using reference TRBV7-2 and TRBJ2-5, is GAGVSQSPSNKVTEKGKDVELRCDPISGHTALYWYRQSLGQGLEFLIYFQGNSAPDKSGLPSDRFSAERTGGSVSTLTIQRTQQEDSAVYLCASSDSGETQYFGPGTRLLVL.

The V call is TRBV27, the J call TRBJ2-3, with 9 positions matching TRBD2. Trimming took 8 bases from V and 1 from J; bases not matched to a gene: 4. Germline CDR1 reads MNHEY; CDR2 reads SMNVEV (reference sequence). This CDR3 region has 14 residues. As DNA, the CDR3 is TGTGCCAGCGTAGCGGGAGCCCGCACAGATACGCAGTATTTT. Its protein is CASVAGARTDTQYF.

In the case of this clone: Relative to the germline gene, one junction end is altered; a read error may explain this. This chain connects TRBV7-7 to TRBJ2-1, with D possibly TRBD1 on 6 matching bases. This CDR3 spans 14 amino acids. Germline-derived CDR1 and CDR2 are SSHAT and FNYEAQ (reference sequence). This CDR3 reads CASSAGTKDNEQFF. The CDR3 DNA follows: TGTGCTAGCAGCGCCGGGACAAAAGACAATGAGCAGTTCTTC.

CDR3 residues: CASSLGGGGETQYF. The CDR3 DNA reads as TGTGCCAGCAGCTTAGGGGGGGGAGGAGAGACCCAGTACTTC. The chain is built from TRBV11-3 and TRBJ2-5; 7 positions agree with TRBD2. Germline loops: CDR1 SGHNT, CDR2 YENEEA. Trimming cost V 1 base and J 4 bases; bases outside gene matches: 3. The CDR3 covers 14 residues.

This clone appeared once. As DNA, the CDR3 is TGTGCCAGCACCTTGGTGGGACAGGGAGAACGATACGAGCAGTACTTC. Its protein is CASTLVGQGERYEQYF. V usage is TRBV27 and J usage is TRBJ2-5, with TRBD1 matching 9 bases. The J call may be mistaken, given a closer DNA end match to TRBJ2-7. This CDR3 has 16 residues. Germline V gene sequence: CDR1 MNHEY, CDR2 SMNVEV (reference sequence).